This T cell receptor (beta chain) is from a study of T-cell memory formation after mild COVID-19. Study at large: Across donors, TCR clusters were largely donor specific.

Study-wide findings and caveats: Pre-infection memory carried some responding clones, suggesting that cross-reactive memory joined. Contracting CD8+ clones were enriched in EMRA, CD4+ mainly in CM and EM.

V dropped 0 bases and J dropped 12 bases, with 14 bases sitting between them. The germline V gene encodes CDR1 SGHDN and CDR2 FVKESK. The CDR3 covers 13 residues. Concerning this clonotype: Its antigen is undetermined.

It was 5'RACE with constant-segment primers that produced the TCR alpha and TCR beta cDNA libraries, which carried sample barcodes and UMIs. TCRdb itself ran the 5' RACE reads through MiXCR, one entry per CDR3 protein. The sample lists around 200,000 distinct CDR3 sequences, over 9.5% seen once, with 3% to 4.5% in the top ten. Sequencing was performed on PBMCs or a T cell subset sorted from them (not recorded which). The sequence came from a man aged 18 to 35 who had mild COVID-19 (a few samples of this study predate the infection). Cell type and time point are not known. The chain couples TRBV14 to TRBJ1-1; perhaps TRBD1 as D (5 bases). The CDR3 protein is CASSQDRGTASFF. For the CDR3, the DNA is TGTGCCAGCAGCCAAGATCGTGGGACTGCATCTTTCTTT.